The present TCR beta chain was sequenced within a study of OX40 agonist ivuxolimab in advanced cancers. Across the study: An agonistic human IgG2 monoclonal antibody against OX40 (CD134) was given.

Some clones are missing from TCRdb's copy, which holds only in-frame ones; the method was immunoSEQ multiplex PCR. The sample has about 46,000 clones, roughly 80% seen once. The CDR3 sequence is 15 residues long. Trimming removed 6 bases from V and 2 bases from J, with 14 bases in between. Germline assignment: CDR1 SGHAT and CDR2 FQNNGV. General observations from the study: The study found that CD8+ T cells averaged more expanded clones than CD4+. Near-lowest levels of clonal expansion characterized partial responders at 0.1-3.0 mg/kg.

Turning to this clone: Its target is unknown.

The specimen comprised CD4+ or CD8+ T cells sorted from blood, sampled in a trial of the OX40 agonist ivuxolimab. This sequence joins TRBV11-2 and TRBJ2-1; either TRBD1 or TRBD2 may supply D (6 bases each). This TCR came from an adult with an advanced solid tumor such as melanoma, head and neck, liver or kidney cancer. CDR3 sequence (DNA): TGTGCCAGCAGGGGAGTAAGGGGGGCCTACAATGAGCAGTTCTTC. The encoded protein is CASRGVRGAYNEQFF.